The rows below give T cell receptor beta chains drawn from one sample of a study of cytomegalovirus exposure and HLA in healthy donors. Assay used: immunoSEQ multiplex PCR; TCRdb lists only in-frame clones, some missing. The sample records more than 90,000 clones, under 90% being singletons. Sequencing was done on a sample of PBMCs. Receptors originate from a woman in her 70s in good health and CMV-seropositive. CDR3s include the opening cysteine and the closing phenylalanine or tryptophan. A D gene is named only where the DNA matches it firmly. For some rows the clone size is stated as once, few or many, or as a class when expanded; others skip it.

D: -; J: TRBJ1-5; size: -; V: TRBV30; DNA: TGTGCCTGGAGTGCCCATAGCAATCAGCCCCAGCATTTT; CDR3: CAWSAHSNQPQHF
D: TRBD1; J: TRBJ1-5; size: -; V: TRBV19; DNA: TGTGCCAGTAGTTCGGACAGGCCCTATAGCAATCAGCCCCAGCATTTT; CDR3: CASSSDRPYSNQPQHF
D: -; J: TRBJ2-7; size: -; V: TRBV5-1; DNA: TGCGCCAGCAGCCCAGGACTAAGTTTTTACGAGCAGTACTTC; CDR3: CASSPGLSFYEQYF
D: -; J: TRBJ2-1; size: -; V: TRBV5-1; DNA: TGCGCCAGCAGTCAGGACACAGCAGGGGATGAGCAGTTCTTC; CDR3: CASSQDTAGDEQFF
D: TRBD1; J: TRBJ1-1; size: few; V: TRBV5-1; DNA: TGCGCCAGCAGCTTGGTGGGACAGGGGGTTACTGAAGCTTTCTTT; CDR3: CASSLVGQGVTEAFF
D: -; J: TRBJ1-5; size: -; V: TRBV18; DNA: TGTGCCAGCTCACCAGGGCAGGTCAATCAGCCCCAGCATTTT; CDR3: CASSPGQVNQPQHF
D: -; J: TRBJ2-2; size: -; V: TRBV7-8; DNA: TGTGCCAGCAGCCGAGACACTTCCGGGGAGCTGTTTTTT; CDR3: CASSRDTSGELFF
D: TRBD1; J: TRBJ2-7; size: -; V: TRBV11-3; DNA: TGTGCCAGCAGCCCAGAACATTGGGACAGGTACTACGAGCAGTACTTC; CDR3: CASSPEHWDRYYEQYF
D: -; J: TRBJ1-1; size: once; V: TRBV4-3; DNA: TGCGCCAGCAGCCAAGATGAGGCGGGGGCAAGGACTGAAGCTTTCTTT; CDR3: CASSQDEAGARTEAFF
D: -; J: TRBJ2-7; size: -; V: TRBV4-3; DNA: TGCGCCAGCAGCCAAGGGACATTTGGCTACGAGCAGTACTTC; CDR3: CASSQGTFGYEQYF
D: -; J: TRBJ2-5; size: -; V: TRBV12-5; DNA: TGTGCTAGTGGTTCCGACGCGGTGGCTGAGACCCAGTACTTC; CDR3: CASGSDAVAETQYF
D: -; J: TRBJ1-1; size: -; V: TRBV6-5; DNA: TGTGCCAGCAGTTACTCCGGGGCCAGGGGGAACACTGAAGCTTTCTTT; CDR3: CASSYSGARGNTEAFF
D: TRBD2; J: TRBJ2-3; size: -; V: TRBV4-2; DNA: TGTGCCAGCAGCCAAGGACTAGCGGGAGGGCCTAGCACAGATACGCAGTATTTT; CDR3: CASSQGLAGGPSTDTQYF
D: TRBD2; J: TRBJ2-3; size: -; V: TRBV7-2; DNA: TGTGCCAGCAGCTTAGTCCGCCTAGCGGGGAACACAGATACGCAGTATTTT; CDR3: CASSLVRLAGNTDTQYF
D: TRBD1; J: TRBJ2-7; size: -; V: TRBV5-1; DNA: TGCGCCAGCAGGCCGGGACAGGGTAGCTACGAGCAGTACTTC; CDR3: CASRPGQGSYEQYF
D: TRBD1; J: TRBJ2-3; size: -; V: TRBV7-3; DNA: TGTGCCAGCAGCCCCACCGGGACAGGGGCGGGAGATACGCAGTATTTT; CDR3: CASSPTGTGAGDTQYF
D: -; J: TRBJ1-5; size: -; V: TRBV19; DNA: TGTGCCAGTAGTATTAGTCCCTATAGCAATCAGCCCCAGCATTTT; CDR3: CASSISPYSNQPQHF
D: -; J: TRBJ1-1; size: few; V: TRBV10-2; DNA: TGCGCCAGCAGTGCAGTCGGGGGGGACACTGAAGCTTTCTTT; CDR3: CASSAVGGDTEAFF
D: -; J: TRBJ1-2; size: -; V: TRBV15; DNA: TGTGCCACCAGCAATAAGCGGCAGGGAGGCCTCTATGGCTACACCTTC; CDR3: CATSNKRQGGLYGYTF
D: -; J: TRBJ2-1; size: -; V: TRBV7-6; DNA: TGTGCCAGCAGCTTCTCTTCCTACAATGAGCAGTTCTTC; CDR3: CASSFSSYNEQFF
D: -; J: TRBJ1-3; size: -; V: TRBV30; DNA: TGTGCCTGGAGTGCCCAGCTAGTTAGCTCTGGAAACACCATATATTTT; CDR3: CAWSAQLVSSGNTIYF
D: -; J: TRBJ1-5; size: -; V: TRBV27; DNA: TGTGCCAGCAGTTCTATCGGCAATCAGCCCCAGCATTTT; CDR3: CASSSIGNQPQHF
D: TRBD1; J: TRBJ1-1; size: -; V: TRBV9; DNA: TGTGCCAGCAGCCAAGGACAGACAGGGCCTGAAGCTTTCTTT; CDR3: CASSQGQTGPEAFF
D: -; J: TRBJ1-3; size: -; V: TRBV2; DNA: TGTGCCAGCATGAGCGATGGAAACACCATATATTTT; CDR3: CASMSDGNTIYF
D: -; J: TRBJ2-7; size: -; V: TRBV5-1; DNA: TGCGCCAGCAGCCGGCGGGGGCTCAGCTCCTACGAGCAGTACTTC; CDR3: CASSRRGLSSYEQYF
D: TRBD2; J: TRBJ2-2; size: -; V: TRBV5-4; DNA: TGTGCCAGCAGCTTCACGGTGCGGGAGGCCGGGGAGCTGTTTTTT; CDR3: CASSFTVREAGELFF
D: TRBD2; J: TRBJ2-2; size: few; V: TRBV27; DNA: TGTGCCAGCAGTCGTGCCACGGGACTAGCGGGAGGCCCGAACACCGGGGAGCTGTTTTTT; CDR3: CASSRATGLAGGPNTGELFF
D: -; J: TRBJ2-3; size: -; V: TRBV6-4; DNA: TGTGCCAGCAGTGACGGGCCTACTAGCACAGATACGCAGTATTTT; CDR3: CASSDGPTSTDTQYF
D: -; J: TRBJ2-1; size: -; V: TRBV29-1; DNA: TGCAGCGTTGAAGGTCTGGCAGGGGGGAAAGGTGAGCAGTTCTTC; CDR3: CSVEGLAGGKGEQFF
D: -; J: TRBJ2-3; size: -; V: TRBV7-9; DNA: TGTGCCAGCAGCTTCAGGGGCCCCACAGATACGCAGTATTTT; CDR3: CASSFRGPTDTQYF
D: -; J: TRBJ2-2; size: -; V: TRBV7-9; DNA: TGTTCCAGCAGTTCAACAGGGTCCGGGGAGCTGTTTTTT; CDR3: CSSSSTGSGELFF
D: -; J: TRBJ2-6; size: -; V: TRBV28; DNA: TGTGCCAGCAGTCGAGCTAAACCTGGGGCCAACGTCCTGACTTTC; CDR3: CASSRAKPGANVLTF
D: -; J: TRBJ1-1; size: -; V: TRBV6-5; DNA: TGTGCCAGCAGTTACTCGACGGCAGGGTGGGTTTCTTTCTTT; CDR3: CASSYSTAGWVSFF
D: TRBD2; J: TRBJ2-5; size: -; V: TRBV7-9; DNA: TGTTCCAGCAGCTCCTCCCAGGGGCGGGAGGGCCTGGAGACCCAGTACTTC; CDR3: CSSSSSQGREGLETQYF
D: TRBD2; J: TRBJ2-7; size: -; V: TRBV7-9; DNA: TGTGCCAGCAGCGTCGCTAGCGGGAGCGGCGAGCAGTACTTC; CDR3: CASSVASGSGEQYF
D: TRBD1; J: TRBJ1-5; size: -; V: TRBV30; DNA: TGTGCCTGGGTCGAGAGACAGGGGAACGGTCAGCCCCAGCATTTT; CDR3: CAWVERQGNGQPQHF
D: -; J: TRBJ2-7; size: -; V: TRBV9; DNA: TGTGCCAGCAGCGTAGATCAGTACGAGCAGTACTTC; CDR3: CASSVDQYEQYF
D: -; J: TRBJ1-1; size: -; V: TRBV4-3; DNA: TGCGCCAGCAGCCGCAACTTCAGGGAAGGTGAAGCTTTCTTT; CDR3: CASSRNFREGEAFF
D: TRBD1; J: TRBJ2-2; size: -; V: TRBV18; DNA: TGTGCCAGCTCACCGGACAGGGGGGTTTCCGGGGAGCTGTTTTTT; CDR3: CASSPDRGVSGELFF
D: TRBD2; J: TRBJ2-3; size: -; V: TRBV15; DNA: TGTGCCACCAGCAGAGTCTCCCTTTTGTCTAGCGGGATGTGGGACAGAGATACGCAGTATTTT; CDR3: CATSRVSLLSSGMWDRDTQYF
D: TRBD1; J: TRBJ1-5; size: few; V: TRBV5-5; DNA: TGTGCCAGCAGCTCTGGGACAGGGGTAAATCAGCCCCAGCATTTT; CDR3: CASSSGTGVNQPQHF
D: TRBD2; J: TRBJ2-3; size: -; V: TRBV7-2; DNA: TGTGCCAGCAGCTCCGGACTAGCGGGACGCGATACGCAGTATTTT; CDR3: CASSSGLAGRDTQYF
D: -; J: TRBJ2-6; size: -; V: TRBV21-1; DNA: TGTGCCAGCAGCAATAGGGCGGGGGCGGATGGGGCCAACGTCCTGACTTTC; CDR3: CASSNRAGADGANVLTF
D: -; J: TRBJ2-5; size: -; V: TRBV11-2; DNA: TGTGCCAGCAGCTTAGGGAGGGCCGGTGGCGAGACCCAGTACTTC; CDR3: CASSLGRAGGETQYF
D: -; J: TRBJ1-5; size: -; V: TRBV6-5; DNA: TGTGCCAGCAGCGAGAGAGACAATCAGCCCCAGCATTTT; CDR3: CASSERDNQPQHF
D: TRBD1; J: TRBJ1-2; size: -; V: TRBV4-2; DNA: TGTGCCAGCAGCCAAGGTCAGGGGGATAACTATGGCTACACCTTC; CDR3: CASSQGQGDNYGYTF
D: -; J: TRBJ1-3; size: -; V: TRBV4-2; DNA: TGTGCCAGCAGCCAAGAGATCGGGGGTGGAAACACCATATATTTT; CDR3: CASSQEIGGGNTIYF
D: TRBD1; J: TRBJ1-2; size: -; V: TRBV4-1; DNA: TGCGCCAGCAGCCGAGGACAGGGAGATGGCTACACCTTC; CDR3: CASSRGQGDGYTF
D: TRBD1; J: TRBJ1-2; size: -; V: TRBV27; DNA: TGTGCCAGCGGCCGAACAGGGGGGGAGGGCTACACCTTC; CDR3: CASGRTGGEGYTF
D: TRBD1; J: TRBJ1-1; size: -; V: TRBV18; DNA: TGTGCCAGCTCATCCGGACAGGGAGAAACTGAAGCTTTCTTT; CDR3: CASSSGQGETEAFF
D: -; J: TRBJ2-1; size: -; V: TRBV11-2; DNA: TGTGCCAGCAGCTTCAGCGATAATGAGCAGTTCTTC; CDR3: CASSFSDNEQFF
D: TRBD2; J: TRBJ2-2; size: -; V: TRBV7-9; DNA: TGTGCCAGCAGTGGGGGGGAAGCCGGGGAGCTGTTTTTT; CDR3: CASSGGEAGELFF
D: -; J: TRBJ1-5; size: -; V: TRBV19; DNA: TGTGCCAGTAGTATGGACGGGGGGGGGCAGGTCAATCAGCCCCAGCATTTT; CDR3: CASSMDGGGQVNQPQHF
D: -; J: TRBJ2-2; size: -; V: TRBV6-1; DNA: TGTGCCAGCAGTGATAGGTCGCGGGGTATTGTCGGGGAGCTGTTTTTT; CDR3: CASSDRSRGIVGELFF
D: TRBD2; J: TRBJ2-1; size: -; V: TRBV19; DNA: TGTGCCAGTAGTCCCCGGACTAGCGGGATCTCCTACAATGAGCAGTTCTTC; CDR3: CASSPRTSGISYNEQFF
D: -; J: TRBJ1-2; size: -; V: TRBV7-3; DNA: TGTGCCAGCAGCTTAACGGGGGCGCATCACTATGGCTACACCTTC; CDR3: CASSLTGAHHYGYTF
D: -; J: TRBJ2-4; size: -; V: TRBV18; DNA: TGTGCCAGCTCACCTCAGGAAGCTTTAGCCAAAAACATTCAGTACTTC; CDR3: CASSPQEALAKNIQYF
D: TRBD1; J: TRBJ2-7; size: -; V: TRBV6-1; DNA: TGTGCCAGCAGTGCAGACCGGACAGGGGGGCTCGAGCAGTACTTC; CDR3: CASSADRTGGLEQYF